This TCR beta chain is drawn from a study of graft-versus-host responses after intestinal transplantation. Study-wide context: Recipients were all induced with anti-thymocyte globulin, then given tacrolimus and steroids for roughly 3 years.

The study's findings and limits: Ileal or blood samples showed some GvH clones first, and such clones were also found in recipient marrow.

Assay used: immunoSEQ multiplex PCR; TCRdb lists only in-frame clones, some missing. This table has about 110,000 clones, 90% to 95% appearing once. A note on this clone: The antigen is unknown.

V was trimmed by 3 bases and J by 0 bases, leaving 6 bases between them. Germline V gene data show CDR1 as LNHDA and CDR2 as SQIVND (reference sequence). The CDR3 consists of 14 residues. The TCR sequence derives from a human donor who was the organ donor for an intestinal transplant. The sequences come from unstimulated CD8+ T cells sorted from spleen or lymph node cells, collected before transplant. This chain connects TRBV19 to TRBJ2-1; D is uncertain. CDR3 loop: CASSIGGSYNEQFF. The CDR3 DNA is TGTGCCAGTAGTATTGGCGGCTCCTACAATGAGCAGTTCTTC.